This T cell receptor beta chain was observed in a study of neurological immune-mediated disorders. Many counts were recorded for this clonotype. Using its own MiXCR run on the 5' RACE reads, TCRdb lists one record per CDR3 protein. The data contain roughly 55,000 distinct CDR3 sequences, 16% of them singletons. The ends were cut back, 4 bases at V and 8 bases at J, with 15 bases in the middle. Germline lookup yields CDR1 SGHRS and CDR2 YFSETQ. This CDR3 is 13 amino acids long. The sample taken for sequencing was PBMCs. The rearrangement links TRBV5-1 to TRBJ1-1; tentative D call: TRBD1 (5 bases). The sequence derives from a man between 60 and 75 years old in good health. The CDR3 coding sequence is TGCGCCAGCAGCCCGCGGGGGGGGGTAGAAGCTTTCTTT. Translated, it gives CASSPRGGVEAFF.